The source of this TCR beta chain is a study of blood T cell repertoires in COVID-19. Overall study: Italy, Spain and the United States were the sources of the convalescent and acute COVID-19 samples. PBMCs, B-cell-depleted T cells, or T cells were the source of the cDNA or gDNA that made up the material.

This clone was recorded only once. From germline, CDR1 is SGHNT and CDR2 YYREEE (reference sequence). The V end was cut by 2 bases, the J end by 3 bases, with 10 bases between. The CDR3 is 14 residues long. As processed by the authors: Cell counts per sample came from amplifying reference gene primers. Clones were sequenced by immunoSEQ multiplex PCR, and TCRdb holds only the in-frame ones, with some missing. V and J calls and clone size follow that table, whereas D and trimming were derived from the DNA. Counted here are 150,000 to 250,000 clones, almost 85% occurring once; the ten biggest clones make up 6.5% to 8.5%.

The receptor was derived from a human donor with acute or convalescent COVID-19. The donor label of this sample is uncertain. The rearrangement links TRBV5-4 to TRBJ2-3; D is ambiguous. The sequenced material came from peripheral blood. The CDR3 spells CASSFSQVTDTQYF. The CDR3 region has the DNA TGTGCCAGCAGCTTCTCGCAGGTAACAGATACGCAGTATTTT.